The T cell receptor beta chain described here comes from a study of blood T cells in healthy people across ages. Together with a sample-barcoded 5' primer, a J-beta primer mix was included in a second PCR lasting about 7 to 12 cycles. A tag from a template-switch adaptor with 12 random nucleotides marked each cDNA molecule. Each CDR3 protein gets one entry after TCRdb re-called the 5' RACE reads with MiXCR. The sample has 700,000 or so distinct CDR3 sequences, 40% to 45% seen once. On this clonotype: Its matching antigen is unknown.

Study-wide findings and caveats: Diversity figures derived from one million T cells were judged to underestimate the true value. The study found more naive CD4+ cells and higher diversity in long-lived than aged donors.

V gave up 2 bases and J gave up 2 bases; unmatched junction bases: 15. CDR1 and CDR2 from the germline V gene are WNHNN and SYGVQD (reference sequence). The CDR3 has 19 residues. This sequence originates from an elderly man in good health. V usage is TRBV10-1 and J usage is TRBJ2-7, with 10 nucleotides matching TRBD1. What was sequenced was blood. The CDR3 here is CASSERRDRGGAGAYEQYF. The DNA for the CDR3 is TGCGCCAGCAGTGAGCGCCGGGACAGGGGCGGAGCAGGAGCCTACGAGCAGTACTTC.